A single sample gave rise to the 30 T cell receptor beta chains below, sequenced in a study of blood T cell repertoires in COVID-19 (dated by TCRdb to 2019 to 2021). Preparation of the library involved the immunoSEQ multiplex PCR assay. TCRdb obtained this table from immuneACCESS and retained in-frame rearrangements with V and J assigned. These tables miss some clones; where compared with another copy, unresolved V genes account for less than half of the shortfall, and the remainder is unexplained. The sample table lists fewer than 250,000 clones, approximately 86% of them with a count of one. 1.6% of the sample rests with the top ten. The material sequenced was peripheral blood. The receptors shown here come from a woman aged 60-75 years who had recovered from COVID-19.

CDR3 in DNA: TGTGCCAGCAGCCAATTAGAAAGCAATCAGCCCCAGCATTTT. Translation: CASSQLESNQPQHF. The chain recombines TRBV3-1 (or the pseudogene TRBV3-2) with TRBJ1-5; D remains ambiguous. The CDR3 runs 14 residues. Germline V gives CDR1 LGHDT, CDR2 YNNKEL (reference sequence). Trimming took 2 bases from V and 1 from J, leaving 6 bases between them.

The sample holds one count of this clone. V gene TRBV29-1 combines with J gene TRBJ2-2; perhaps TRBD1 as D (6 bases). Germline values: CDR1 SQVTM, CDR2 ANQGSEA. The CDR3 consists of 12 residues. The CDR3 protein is CSMDSNTGELFF. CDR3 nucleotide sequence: TGCAGTATGGACAGTAACACCGGGGAGCTGTTTTTT.

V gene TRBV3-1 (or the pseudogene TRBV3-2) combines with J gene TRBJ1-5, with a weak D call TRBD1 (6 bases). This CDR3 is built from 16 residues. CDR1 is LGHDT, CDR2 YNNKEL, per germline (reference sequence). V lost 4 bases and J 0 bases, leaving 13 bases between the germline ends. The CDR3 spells CASSRGQTYSNQPQHF. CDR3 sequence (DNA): TGTGCCAGCAGCCGCGGACAGACTTATAGCAATCAGCCCCAGCATTTT.

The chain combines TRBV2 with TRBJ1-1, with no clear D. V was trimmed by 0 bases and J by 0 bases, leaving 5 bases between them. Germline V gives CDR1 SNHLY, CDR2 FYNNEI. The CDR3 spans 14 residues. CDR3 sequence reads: CASSEAPMNTEAFF. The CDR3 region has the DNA TGTGCCAGCAGTGAAGCTCCCATGAACACTGAAGCTTTCTTT.

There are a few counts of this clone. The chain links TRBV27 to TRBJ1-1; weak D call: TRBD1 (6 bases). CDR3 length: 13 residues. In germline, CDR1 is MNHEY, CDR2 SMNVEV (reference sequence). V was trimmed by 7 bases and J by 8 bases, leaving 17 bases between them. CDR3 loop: CASMTDRTREAFF. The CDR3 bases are TGTGCCAGCATGACAGACAGGACTCGGGAAGCTTTCTTT.

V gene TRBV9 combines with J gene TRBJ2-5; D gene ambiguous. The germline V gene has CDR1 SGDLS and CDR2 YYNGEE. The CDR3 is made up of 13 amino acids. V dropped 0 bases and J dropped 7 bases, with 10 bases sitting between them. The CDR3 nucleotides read TGTGCCAGCAGCGTAGATTCGTCCTTGACCCAGTACTTC. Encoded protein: CASSVDSSLTQYF. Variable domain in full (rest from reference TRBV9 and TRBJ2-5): DSGVTQTPKHLITATGQRVTLRCSPRSGDLSVYWYQQSLDQGLQFLIQYYNGEERAKGNILERFSAQQFPDLHSELNLSSLELGDSALYFCASSVDSSLTQYFGPGTRLLVL.

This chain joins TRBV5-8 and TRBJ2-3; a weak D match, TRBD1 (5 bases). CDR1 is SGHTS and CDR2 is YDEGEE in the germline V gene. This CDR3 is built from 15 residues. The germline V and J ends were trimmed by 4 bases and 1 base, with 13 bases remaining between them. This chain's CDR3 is CASSPQGFGTDTQYF. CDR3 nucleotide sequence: TGTGCCAGCAGCCCCCAGGGATTTGGCACAGATACGCAGTATTTT.

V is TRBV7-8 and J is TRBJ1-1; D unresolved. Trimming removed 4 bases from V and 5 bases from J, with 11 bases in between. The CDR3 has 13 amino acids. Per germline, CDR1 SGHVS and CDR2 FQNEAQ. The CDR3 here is CASSSPGGTEAFF. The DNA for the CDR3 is TGTGCCAGCAGCTCCCCTGGAGGGACTGAAGCTTTCTTT.

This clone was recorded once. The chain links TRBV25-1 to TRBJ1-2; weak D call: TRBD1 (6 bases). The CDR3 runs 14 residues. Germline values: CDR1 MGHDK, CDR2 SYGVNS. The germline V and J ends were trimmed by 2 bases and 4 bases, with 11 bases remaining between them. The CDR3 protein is CASSETGPLYGYTF. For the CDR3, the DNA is TGTGCCAGCAGTGAAACAGGGCCACTCTATGGCTACACCTTC.

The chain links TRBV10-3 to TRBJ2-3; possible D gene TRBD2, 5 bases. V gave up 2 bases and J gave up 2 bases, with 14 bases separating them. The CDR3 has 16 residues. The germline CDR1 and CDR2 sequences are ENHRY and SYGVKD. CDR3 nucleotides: TGTGCCATCAGTGAGCGGTGGGAGCGGCCCACAGATACGCAGTATTTT. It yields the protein CAISERWERPTDTQYF.

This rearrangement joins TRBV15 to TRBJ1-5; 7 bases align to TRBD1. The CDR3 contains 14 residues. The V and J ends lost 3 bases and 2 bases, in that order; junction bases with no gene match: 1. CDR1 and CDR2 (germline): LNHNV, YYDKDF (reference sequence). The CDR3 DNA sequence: TGTGCCACCAGCAGCGGACAGGGCAATCAGCCCCAGCATTTT. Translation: CATSSGQGNQPQHF.

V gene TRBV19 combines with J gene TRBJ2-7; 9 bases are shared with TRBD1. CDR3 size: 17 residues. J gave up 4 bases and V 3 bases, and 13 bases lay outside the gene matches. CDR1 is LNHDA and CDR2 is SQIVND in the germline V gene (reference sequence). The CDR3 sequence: CASSIKKWGQGSYEQYF. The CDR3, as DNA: TGTGCCAGTAGTATCAAAAAATGGGGACAGGGTTCTTACGAGCAGTACTTC.

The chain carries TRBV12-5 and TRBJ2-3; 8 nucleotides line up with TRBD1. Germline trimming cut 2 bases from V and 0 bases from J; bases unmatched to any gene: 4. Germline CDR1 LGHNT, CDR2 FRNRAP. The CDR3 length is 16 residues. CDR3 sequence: CASGLTTGASTDTQYF. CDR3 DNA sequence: TGTGCTAGTGGTTTGACGACAGGGGCTAGCACAGATACGCAGTATTTT.

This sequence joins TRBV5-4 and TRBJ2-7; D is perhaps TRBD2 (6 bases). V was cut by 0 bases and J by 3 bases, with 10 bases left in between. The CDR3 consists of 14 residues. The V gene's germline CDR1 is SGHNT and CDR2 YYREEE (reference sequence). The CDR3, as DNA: TGTGCCAGCAGCTTGGTGGGACTTAACTACGAGCAGTACTTC. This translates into CASSLVGLNYEQYF.

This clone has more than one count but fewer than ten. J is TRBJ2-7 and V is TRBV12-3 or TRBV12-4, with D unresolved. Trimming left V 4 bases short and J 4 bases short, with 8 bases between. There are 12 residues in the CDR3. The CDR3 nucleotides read TGTGCCAGCAGTTGGGCTGCTTACGAGCAGTACTTC. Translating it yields CASSWAAYEQYF.

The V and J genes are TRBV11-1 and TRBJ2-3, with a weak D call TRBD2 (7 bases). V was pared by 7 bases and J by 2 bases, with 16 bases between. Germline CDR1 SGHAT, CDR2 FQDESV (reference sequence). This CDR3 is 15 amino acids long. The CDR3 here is CASKRGGAVTDTQYF. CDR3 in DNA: TGTGCCAGCAAGCGAGGGGGGGCCGTCACAGATACGCAGTATTTT.

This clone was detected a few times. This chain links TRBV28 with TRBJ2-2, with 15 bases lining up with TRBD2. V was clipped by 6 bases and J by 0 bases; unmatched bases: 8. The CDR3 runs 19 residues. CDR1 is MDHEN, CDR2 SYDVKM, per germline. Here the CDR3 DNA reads TGTGCCAGCAGGAGGATGGGACTAGCGGGGGGCTCGAACACCGGGGAGCTGTTTTTT. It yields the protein CASRRMGLAGGSNTGELFF.

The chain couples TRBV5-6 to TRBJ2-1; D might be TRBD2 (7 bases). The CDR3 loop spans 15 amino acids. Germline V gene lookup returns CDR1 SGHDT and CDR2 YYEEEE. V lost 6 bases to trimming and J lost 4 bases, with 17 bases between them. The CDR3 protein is CASTKGGREYNEQFF. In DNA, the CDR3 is TGTGCCAGCACCAAGGGGGGGCGGGAATACAATGAGCAGTTCTTC.

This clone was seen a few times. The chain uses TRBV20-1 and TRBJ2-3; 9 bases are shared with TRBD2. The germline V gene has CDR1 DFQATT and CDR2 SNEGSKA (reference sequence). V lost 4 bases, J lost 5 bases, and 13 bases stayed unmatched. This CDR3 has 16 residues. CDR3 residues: CSAIDTDSGGLDTQYF. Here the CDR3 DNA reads TGCAGTGCTATTGACACCGATAGCGGGGGATTAGATACGCAGTATTTT.

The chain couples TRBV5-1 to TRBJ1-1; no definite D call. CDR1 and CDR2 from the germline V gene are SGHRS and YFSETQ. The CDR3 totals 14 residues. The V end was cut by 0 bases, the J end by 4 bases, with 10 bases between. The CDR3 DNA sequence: TGCGCCAGCAGCTTGGAGATGGGGAGCACTGAAGCTTTCTTT. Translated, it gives CASSLEMGSTEAFF. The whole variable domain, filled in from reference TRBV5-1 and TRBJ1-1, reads KAGVTQTPRYLIKTRGQQVTLSCSPISGHRSVSWYQQTPGQGLQFLFEYFSETQRNKGNFPGRFSGRQFSNSRSEMNVSTLELGDSALYLCASSLEMGSTEAFFGQGTRLTVV.

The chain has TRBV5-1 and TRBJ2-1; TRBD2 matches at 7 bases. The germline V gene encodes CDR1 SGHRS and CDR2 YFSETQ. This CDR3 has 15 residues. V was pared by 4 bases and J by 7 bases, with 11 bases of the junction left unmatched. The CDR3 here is CASSRGGGRSNEQFF. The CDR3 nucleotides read TGCGCCAGCAGCCGGGGCGGGGGAAGGTCGAATGAGCAGTTCTTC.

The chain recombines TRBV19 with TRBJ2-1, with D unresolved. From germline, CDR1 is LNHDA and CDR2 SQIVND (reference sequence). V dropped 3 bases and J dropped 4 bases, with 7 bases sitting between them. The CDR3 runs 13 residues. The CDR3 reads CASSISRYNEQFF. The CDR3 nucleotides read TGTGCCAGTAGTATCTCTAGGTACAATGAGCAGTTCTTC.

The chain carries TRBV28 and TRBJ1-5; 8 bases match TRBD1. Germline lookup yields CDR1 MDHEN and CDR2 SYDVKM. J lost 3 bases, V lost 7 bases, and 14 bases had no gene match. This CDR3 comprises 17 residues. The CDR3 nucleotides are TGTGCCAGCACTTCCGACAGGGGATTAGTGTCCAATCAGCCCCAGCATTTT. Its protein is CASTSDRGLVSNQPQHF.

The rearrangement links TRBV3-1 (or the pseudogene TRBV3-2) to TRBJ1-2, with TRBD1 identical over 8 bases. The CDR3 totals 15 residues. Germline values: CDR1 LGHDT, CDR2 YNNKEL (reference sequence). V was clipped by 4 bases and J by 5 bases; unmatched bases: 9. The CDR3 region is CASSPETGADYGYTF. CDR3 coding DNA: TGTGCCAGCAGCCCCGAGACAGGGGCGGATTATGGCTACACCTTC.

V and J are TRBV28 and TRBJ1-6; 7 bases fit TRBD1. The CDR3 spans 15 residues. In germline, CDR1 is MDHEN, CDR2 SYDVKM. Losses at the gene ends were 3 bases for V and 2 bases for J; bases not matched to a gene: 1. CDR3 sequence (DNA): TGTGCCAGCAGTTTCGGACAGGCCTATAATTCACCCCTCCACTTT. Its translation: CASSFGQAYNSPLHF.

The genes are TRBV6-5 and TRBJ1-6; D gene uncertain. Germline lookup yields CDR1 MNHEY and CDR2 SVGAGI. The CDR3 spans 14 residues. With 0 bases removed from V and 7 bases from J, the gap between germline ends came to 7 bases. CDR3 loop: CASSYSSWNSPLHF. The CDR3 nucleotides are TGTGCCAGCAGTTACTCTAGTTGGAATTCACCCCTCCACTTT.

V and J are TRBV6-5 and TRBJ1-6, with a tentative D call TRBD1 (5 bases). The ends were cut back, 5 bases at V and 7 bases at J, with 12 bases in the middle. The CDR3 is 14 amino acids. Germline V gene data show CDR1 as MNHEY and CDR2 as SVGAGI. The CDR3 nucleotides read TGTGCCAGCAGTACGGGGGTAGTGAATTCACCCCTCCACTTT. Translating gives CASSTGVVNSPLHF.

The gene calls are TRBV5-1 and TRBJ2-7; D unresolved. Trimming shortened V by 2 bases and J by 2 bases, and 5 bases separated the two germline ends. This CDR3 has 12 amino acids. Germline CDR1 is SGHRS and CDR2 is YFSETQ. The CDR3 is CASSFSTYEQYF. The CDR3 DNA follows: TGCGCCAGCAGCTTCAGTACCTACGAGCAGTACTTC.

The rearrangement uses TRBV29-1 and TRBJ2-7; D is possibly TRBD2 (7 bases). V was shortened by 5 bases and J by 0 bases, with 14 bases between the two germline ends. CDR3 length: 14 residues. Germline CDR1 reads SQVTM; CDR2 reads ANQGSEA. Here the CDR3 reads CSVLLADSSYEQYF. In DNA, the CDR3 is TGCAGCGTTCTCCTAGCGGACAGCTCCTACGAGCAGTACTTC.

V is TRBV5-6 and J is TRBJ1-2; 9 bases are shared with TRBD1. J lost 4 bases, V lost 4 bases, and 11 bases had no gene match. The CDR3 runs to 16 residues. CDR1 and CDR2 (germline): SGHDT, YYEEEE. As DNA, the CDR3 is TGTGCCAGCAGCGTACCGGGACAGGGTGAGGGCTATGGCTACACCTTC. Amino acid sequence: CASSVPGQGEGYGYTF.